This T cell receptor (beta chain) was found in a study of OX40 agonist ivuxolimab in advanced cancers. Trimming cost V 0 bases and J 4 bases, with 12 bases left between them. Germline CDR1 is LNHNV and CDR2 is YYDKDF (reference sequence). This CDR3 is 15 amino acids long. Method: immunoSEQ multiplex PCR; TCRdb's copy keeps in-frame clones and lacks some. The data hold about 100,000 clones, with approximately 89% observed a single time. The chain uses TRBV15 and TRBJ1-1; a weak D match, TRBD1 (6 bases). Material: CD4+ or CD8+ T cells sorted from blood, obtained in a trial of the OX40 agonist ivuxolimab. The TCR sequence derives from an adult with an advanced solid tumor such as melanoma, head and neck, liver or kidney cancer. The CDR3 reads CATSRDGGLGTEAFF. CDR3 in DNA: TGTGCCACCAGCAGAGATGGGGGGCTGGGCACTGAAGCTTTCTTT.